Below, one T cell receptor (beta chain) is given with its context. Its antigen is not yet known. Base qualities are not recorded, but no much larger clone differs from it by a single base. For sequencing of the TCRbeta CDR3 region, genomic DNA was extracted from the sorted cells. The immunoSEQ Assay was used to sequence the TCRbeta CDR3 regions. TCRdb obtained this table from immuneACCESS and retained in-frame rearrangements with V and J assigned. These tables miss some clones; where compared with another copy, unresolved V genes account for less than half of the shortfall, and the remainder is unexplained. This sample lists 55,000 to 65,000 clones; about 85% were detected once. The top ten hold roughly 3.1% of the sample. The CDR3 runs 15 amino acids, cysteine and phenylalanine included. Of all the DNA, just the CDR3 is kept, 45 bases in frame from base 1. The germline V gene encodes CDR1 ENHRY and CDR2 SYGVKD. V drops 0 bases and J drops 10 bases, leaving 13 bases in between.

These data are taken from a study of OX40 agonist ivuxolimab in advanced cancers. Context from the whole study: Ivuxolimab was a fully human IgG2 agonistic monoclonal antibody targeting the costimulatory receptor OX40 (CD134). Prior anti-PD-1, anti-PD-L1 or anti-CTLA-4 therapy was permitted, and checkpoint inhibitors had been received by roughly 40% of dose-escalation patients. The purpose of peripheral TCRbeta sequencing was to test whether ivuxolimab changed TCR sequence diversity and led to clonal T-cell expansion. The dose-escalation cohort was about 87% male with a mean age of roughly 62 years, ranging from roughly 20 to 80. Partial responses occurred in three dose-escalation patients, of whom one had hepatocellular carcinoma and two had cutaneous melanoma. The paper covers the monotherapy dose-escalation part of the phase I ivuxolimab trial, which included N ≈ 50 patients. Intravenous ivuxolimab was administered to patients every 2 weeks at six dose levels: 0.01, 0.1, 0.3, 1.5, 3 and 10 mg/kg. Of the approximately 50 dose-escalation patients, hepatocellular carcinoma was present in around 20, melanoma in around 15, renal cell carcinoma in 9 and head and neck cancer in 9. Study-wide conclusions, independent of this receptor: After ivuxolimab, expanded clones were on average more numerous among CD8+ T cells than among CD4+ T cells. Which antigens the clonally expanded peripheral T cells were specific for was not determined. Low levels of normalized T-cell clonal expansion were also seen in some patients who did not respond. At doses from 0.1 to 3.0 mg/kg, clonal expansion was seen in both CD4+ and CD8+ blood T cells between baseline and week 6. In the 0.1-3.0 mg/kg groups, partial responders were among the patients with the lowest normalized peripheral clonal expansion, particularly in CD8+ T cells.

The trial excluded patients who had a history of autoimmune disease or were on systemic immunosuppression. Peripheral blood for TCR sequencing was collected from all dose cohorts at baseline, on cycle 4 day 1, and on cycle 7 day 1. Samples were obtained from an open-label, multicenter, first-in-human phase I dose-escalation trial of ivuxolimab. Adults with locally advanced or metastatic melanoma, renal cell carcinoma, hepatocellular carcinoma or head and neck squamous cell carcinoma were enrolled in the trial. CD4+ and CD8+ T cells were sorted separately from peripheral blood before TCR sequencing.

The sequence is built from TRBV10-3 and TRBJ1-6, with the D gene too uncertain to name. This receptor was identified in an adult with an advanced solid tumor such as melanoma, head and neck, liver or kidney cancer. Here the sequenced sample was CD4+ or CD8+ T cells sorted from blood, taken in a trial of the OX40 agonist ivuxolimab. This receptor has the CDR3 CAISESGRVGSPLHF. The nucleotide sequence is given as TGTGCCATCAGTGAGTCCGGGAGGGTAGGGTCACCCCTCCACTTT.